This T cell receptor beta chain was captured by sequencing in a study of blood T cells in healthy people across ages. This CDR3 has 13 residues. The ends were cut back, 7 bases at V and 7 bases at J, with 13 bases in the middle. Germline values: CDR1 LNHDA, CDR2 SQIVND (reference sequence). Using a J-beta primer mix together with a sample-barcoded 5' primer, a second PCR was run for about 6 to 12 cycles. TCRdb used MiXCR to reprocess the 5' RACE reads, holding one entry per CDR3 protein. The sample records roughly 1,500,000 distinct CDR3 sequences, approximately 40% being singletons. The origin of this receptor is a woman under 30 in good health. Material: blood. The chain combines TRBV19 with TRBJ1-4; no firm D call. The CDR3 is CASKVRAGEKLFF. The CDR3 bases are TGTGCCAGTAAGGTCCGTGCGGGTGAAAAACTGTTTTTT.